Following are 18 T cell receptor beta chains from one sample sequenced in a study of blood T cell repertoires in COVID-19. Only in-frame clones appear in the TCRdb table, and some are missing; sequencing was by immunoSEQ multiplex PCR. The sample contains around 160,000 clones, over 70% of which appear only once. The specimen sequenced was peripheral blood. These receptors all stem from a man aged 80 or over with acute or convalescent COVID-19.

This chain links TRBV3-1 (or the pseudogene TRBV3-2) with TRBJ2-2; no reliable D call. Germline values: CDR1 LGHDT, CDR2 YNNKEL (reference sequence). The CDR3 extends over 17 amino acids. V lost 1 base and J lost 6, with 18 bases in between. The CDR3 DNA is TGTGCCAGCAGCCAAGCTTTTACAGTCATCGTGTCCGGGGAGCTGTTTTTT. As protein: CASSQAFTVIVSGELFF.

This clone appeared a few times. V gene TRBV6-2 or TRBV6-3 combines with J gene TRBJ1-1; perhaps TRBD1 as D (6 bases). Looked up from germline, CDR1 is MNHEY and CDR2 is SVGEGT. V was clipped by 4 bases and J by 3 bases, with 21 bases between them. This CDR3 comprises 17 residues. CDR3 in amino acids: CASSFTTHRQVDTEAFF. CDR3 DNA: TGTGCCAGCAGTTTCACCACACACAGACAGGTCGACACTGAAGCTTTCTTT.

The CDR3 sequence: CASSFGDFLNTGELFF. For the CDR3, the DNA is TGCGCCAGCAGCTTCGGGGACTTCCTGAACACCGGGGAGCTGTTTTTT. The genes are TRBV5-1 and TRBJ2-2, with D perhaps TRBD2 (6 bases). V lost 2 bases and J 1 base, leaving 12 bases between the germline ends. Germline CDR1 SGHRS, CDR2 YFSETQ. There are 16 residues in the CDR3.

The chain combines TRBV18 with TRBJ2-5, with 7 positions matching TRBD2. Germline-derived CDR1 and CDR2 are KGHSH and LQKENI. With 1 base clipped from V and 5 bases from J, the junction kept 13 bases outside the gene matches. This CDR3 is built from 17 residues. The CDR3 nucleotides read TGTGCCAGCTCACCACGATCTATCATCGGGGAGGGGGAGACCCAGTACTTC. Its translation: CASSPRSIIGEGETQYF.

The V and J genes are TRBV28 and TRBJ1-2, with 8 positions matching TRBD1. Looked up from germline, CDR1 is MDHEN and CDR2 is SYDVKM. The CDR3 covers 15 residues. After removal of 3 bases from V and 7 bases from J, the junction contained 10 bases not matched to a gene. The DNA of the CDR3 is TGTGCCAGCAGTTTTTTTCAGACAGGGGACGCTGGCTACACCTTC. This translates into CASSFFQTGDAGYTF.

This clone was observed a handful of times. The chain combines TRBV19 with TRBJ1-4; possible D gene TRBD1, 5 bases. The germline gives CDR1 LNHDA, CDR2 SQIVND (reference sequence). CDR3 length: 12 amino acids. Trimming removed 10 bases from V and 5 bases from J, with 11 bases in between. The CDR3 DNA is TGTGCCAATGAGGGGAGGAATGAAAAACTGTTTTTT. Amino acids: CANEGRNEKLFF.

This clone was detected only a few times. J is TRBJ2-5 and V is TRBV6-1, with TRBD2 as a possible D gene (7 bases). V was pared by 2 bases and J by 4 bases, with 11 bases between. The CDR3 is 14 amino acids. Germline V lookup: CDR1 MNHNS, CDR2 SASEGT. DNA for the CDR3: TGTGCCAGCAGTGAAAGAGGGGGGGCAGAGACCCAGTACTTC. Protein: CASSERGGAETQYF.

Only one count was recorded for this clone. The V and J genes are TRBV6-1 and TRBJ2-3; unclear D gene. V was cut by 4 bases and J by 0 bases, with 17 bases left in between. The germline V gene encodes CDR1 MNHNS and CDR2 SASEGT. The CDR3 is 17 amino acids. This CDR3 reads CASSVLTTSLSTDTQYF. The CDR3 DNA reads TGTGCCAGCAGTGTGCTTACGACTTCTCTGAGCACAGATACGCAGTATTTT.

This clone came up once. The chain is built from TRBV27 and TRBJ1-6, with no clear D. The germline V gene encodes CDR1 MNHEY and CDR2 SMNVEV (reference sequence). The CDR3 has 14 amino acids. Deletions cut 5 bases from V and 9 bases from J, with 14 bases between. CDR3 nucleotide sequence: TGTGCCAGCAGTGCCGCTCCGCGGGGTTCACCCCTCCACTTT. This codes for CASSAAPRGSPLHF.

The CDR3, as DNA: TGCGCCAGCAGCCAAGGCCACGGGGAGAGCTCCTACGAGCAGTACTTC. Translated, it gives CASSQGHGESSYEQYF. The V and J genes are TRBV4-1 and TRBJ2-7; D possibly corresponds to TRBD2 (5 bases). V lost 1 base, J lost 0 bases, and 13 bases lay in between. Germline V CDR1 and CDR2: MGHRA, YSYEKL. The CDR3 totals 16 residues.

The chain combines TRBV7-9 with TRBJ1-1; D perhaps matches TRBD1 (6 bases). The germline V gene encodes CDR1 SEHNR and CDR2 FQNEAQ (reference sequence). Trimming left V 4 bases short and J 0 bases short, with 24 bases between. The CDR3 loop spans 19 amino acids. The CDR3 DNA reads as TGTGCCAGCAGCTCGGGGCGGGGGGGCTCGGTGTTCATGAACACTGAAGCTTTCTTT. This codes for CASSSGRGGSVFMNTEAFF.

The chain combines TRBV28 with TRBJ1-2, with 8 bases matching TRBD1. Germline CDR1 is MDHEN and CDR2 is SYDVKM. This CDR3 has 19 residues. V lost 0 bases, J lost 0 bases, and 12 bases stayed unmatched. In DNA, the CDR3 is TGTGCCAGCAGTTTATGGTCGCAAGGACAGGGCGAGGCTAACTATGGCTACACCTTC. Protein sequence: CASSLWSQGQGEANYGYTF.

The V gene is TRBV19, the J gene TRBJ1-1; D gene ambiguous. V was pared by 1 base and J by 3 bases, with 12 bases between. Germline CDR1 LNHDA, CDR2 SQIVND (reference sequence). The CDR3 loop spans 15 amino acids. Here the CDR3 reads CASSIAPTEHTEAFF. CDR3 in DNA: TGTGCCAGTAGTATAGCGCCGACGGAGCACACTGAAGCTTTCTTT.

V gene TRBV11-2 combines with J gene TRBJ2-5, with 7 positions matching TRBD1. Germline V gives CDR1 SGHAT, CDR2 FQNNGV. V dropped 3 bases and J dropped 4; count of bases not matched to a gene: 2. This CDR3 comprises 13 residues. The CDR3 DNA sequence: TGTGCCAGCAGCTTCAACAGGGGAGAGACCCAGTACTTC. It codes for CASSFNRGETQYF.

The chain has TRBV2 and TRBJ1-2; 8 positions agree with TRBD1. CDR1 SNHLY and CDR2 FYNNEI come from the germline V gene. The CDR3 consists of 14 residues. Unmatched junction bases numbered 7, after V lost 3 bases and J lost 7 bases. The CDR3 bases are TGTGCCAGCAGTGAGGGGCAGGGGGCAGGTGGCTACACCTTC. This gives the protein CASSEGQGAGGYTF.

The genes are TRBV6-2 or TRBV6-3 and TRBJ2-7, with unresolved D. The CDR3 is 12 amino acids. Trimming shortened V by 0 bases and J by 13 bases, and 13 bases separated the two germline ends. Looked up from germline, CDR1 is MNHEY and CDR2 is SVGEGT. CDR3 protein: CASSYSVTESYF. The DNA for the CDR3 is TGTGCCAGCAGTTACTCGGTAACAGAAAGTTACTTC.

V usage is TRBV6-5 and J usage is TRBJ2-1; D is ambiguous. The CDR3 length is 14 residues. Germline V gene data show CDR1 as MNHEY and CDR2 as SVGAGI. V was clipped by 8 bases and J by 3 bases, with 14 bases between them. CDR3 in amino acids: CASLLSPLYNEQFF. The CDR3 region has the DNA TGTGCCAGCCTCTTGAGTCCCCTCTACAATGAGCAGTTCTTC.

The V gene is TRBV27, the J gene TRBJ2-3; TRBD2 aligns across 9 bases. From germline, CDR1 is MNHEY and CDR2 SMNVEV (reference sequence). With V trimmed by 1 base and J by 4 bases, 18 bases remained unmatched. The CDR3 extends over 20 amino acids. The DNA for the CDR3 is TGTGCCAGCAGTTTATTCGGCCCGGGGATTAGCGGGAGCAGGGCAGATACGCAGTATTTT. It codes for CASSLFGPGISGSRADTQYF.